This is a list of T cell receptor beta chains from one sample in a study of T cell changes during pregnancy in multiple sclerosis. Profiled with immunoSEQ multiplex PCR; TCRdb holds only in-frame clones, not every one. The profile shows some 54,000 clones, 85% to 95% of them singletons. The input for sequencing was CD8+ T cells from peripheral blood mononuclear cells, taken in the third trimester of pregnancy. The receptors stem from a female donor with multiple sclerosis, enrolled in a pregnancy study. Both conserved end residues are part of each CDR3. A D gene is named only where the DNA matches it firmly. Rows may omit the clone size; those that give it use once, few, many or a size class.

D	V	J	size	DNA	CDR3
TRBD1	TRBV27	TRBJ2-7	-	TGTGCCAGCAGTTTTGACACAGGGGGCTACGAGCAGTACTTC	CASSFDTGGYEQYF
TRBD2	TRBV19	TRBJ2-5	-	TGTGCCAGTAGTCCCCGGACTAGCGTGCCACACCCACAAGAGACCCAGTACTTC	CASSPRTSVPHPQETQYF
TRBD2	TRBV5-6	TRBJ2-2	-	TGTGCCAGCAGCTTGCTAGCGGGAGCAGGGAACACCGGGGAGCTGTTTTTT	CASSLLAGAGNTGELFF
-	TRBV6-1	TRBJ2-7	-	TGTGCCAGCAGTGAATTTAGCGGCGAGCAGTACTTC	CASSEFSGEQYF
-	TRBV5-1	TRBJ2-7	-	TGCGCCAGCAGCTTGGAACAGTCGGGGTCCTACGAGCAGTACTTC	CASSLEQSGSYEQYF
-	TRBV4-1	TRBJ1-1	-	TGCGCCAGCAGCCTCGGGCAGGGATCGAACACTGAAGCTTTCTTT	CASSLGQGSNTEAFF
TRBD1	TRBV30	TRBJ1-1	-	TGTGCCTGGAGGGAGACCGGGACAGGGGGTCGAGCTTTCTTT	CAWRETGTGGRAFF
-	TRBV5-1	TRBJ2-5	-	TGCGCCAGCAGCTTGCCCGACCGGACAGCGGATCGGGAGACCCAGTACTTC	CASSLPDRTADRETQYF
-	TRBV7-7	TRBJ2-5	-	TGTGCCAGCAGCCTAACAGGACCGGAGGGGACCCAGTACTTC	CASSLTGPEGTQYF
-	TRBV27	TRBJ2-2	-	TGTGCCAGCAGTGCCAGATTCGGGGAGCTGTTTTTT	CASSARFGELFF
TRBD1	TRBV30	TRBJ2-7	-	TGTGCCTGTGGTAACAGGGGGCGAGAGCAGTACTTC	CACGNRGREQYF
TRBD1	TRBV9	TRBJ2-6	-	TGTGCCAGCAGCGCAAGGGACAGGGGAGAGTACGGGGCCAACGTCCTGACTTTC	CASSARDRGEYGANVLTF
TRBD1	TRBV7-9	TRBJ2-7	-	TGTGCCAGCACCCAAGGACAGGCCAGCTCCTACGAGCAGTACTTC	CASTQGQASSYEQYF
TRBD1	TRBV9	TRBJ1-2	-	TGTGCCAGCAGCGGCAGCTCCGGACAGGAGAACTATGGCTACACCTTC	CASSGSSGQENYGYTF
TRBD1	TRBV6-5	TRBJ1-5	-	TGTGCCAGCAGCTCCGGGACAGAAAGCAATCAGCCCCAGCATTTT	CASSSGTESNQPQHF
-	TRBV4-1	TRBJ1-1	-	TGCGCCAGCAGCCAAGAAGGACCGGGGTTCCCGCCTGAAGCTTTCTTT	CASSQEGPGFPPEAFF
-	TRBV11-2	TRBJ2-1	-	TGTGCCAGCAGCTTAGATGAGTGGGAGCAGTTCTTC	CASSLDEWEQFF
TRBD2	TRBV25-1	TRBJ2-1	-	TGTGCCAGCAGTGAATCCGGGACTACCTCCTACAATGAGCAGTTCTTC	CASSESGTTSYNEQFF
-	TRBV27	TRBJ2-1	once	TGTGCCAGCAGTCCCCTCCCCTCCGCCTACAATGAGCAGTTCTTC	CASSPLPSAYNEQFF
-	TRBV27	TRBJ2-2	-	TGTGCCAGCAGTTACTATGCGGACACCGGGGAGCTGTTTTTT	CASSYYADTGELFF
TRBD1	TRBV7-9	TRBJ1-1	once	TGTGCCAGCAGCTCCGGGACAGACCTTAACACTGAAGCTTTCTTT	CASSSGTDLNTEAFF
-	TRBV6-5	TRBJ1-5	-	TGTGCCAGCAGTCCCATGGACACCCTGGATCAGCCCCAGCATTTT	CASSPMDTLDQPQHF
TRBD1	TRBV28	TRBJ1-2	few	TGTGCCAGCAGTGTGGACAGGGGCGGCTACACCTTC	CASSVDRGGYTF
-	TRBV7-9	TRBJ2-7	-	TGTGCCAGCAGCCACGAGACAGGATACGAGCAGTACTTC	CASSHETGYEQYF
-	TRBV5-1	TRBJ2-2	once	TGCGCCAGCAGCTTTCTTATCCCTGCCCCGGGGTACGCCGGGGAGCTGTTTTTT	CASSFLIPAPGYAGELFF
TRBD1	TRBV28	TRBJ2-7	-	TGTGCCAGCTCACAAGGACAGGGCTACGAGCAGTACTTC	CASSQGQGYEQYF
TRBD1	TRBV11-2	TRBJ1-1	-	TGTGCCAGCTTGACAGGGGGCACTGAAGCTTTCTTT	CASLTGGTEAFF
-	TRBV7-9	TRBJ2-1	-	TGTGCCAGCAGCTTAGACGGGACCTACAATGAGCAGTTCTTC	CASSLDGTYNEQFF
TRBD1	TRBV28	TRBJ2-7	-	TGTGCCAGCAGTTCCGGACAGGGGAGCTCCTACGAGCAGTACTTC	CASSSGQGSSYEQYF
-	TRBV29-1	TRBJ2-1	-	TGCAGCGTCCCCATGAGCTCCTACAATGAGCAGTTCTTC	CSVPMSSYNEQFF
TRBD1	TRBV7-9	TRBJ2-3	-	TGTGCCAGCACCTTACCGGGACAGAGCACAGATACGCAGTATTTT	CASTLPGQSTDTQYF
-	TRBV9	TRBJ1-2	-	TGTGCCAGCACGCGAGGGAGTAACTATGGCTACACCTTC	CASTRGSNYGYTF
-	TRBV23-1	TRBJ2-5	-	TGCGCCAGCAGTCCCGCCCTAGACCGACTGAAAGAGACCCAGTACTTC	CASSPALDRLKETQYF
-	TRBV7-9	TRBJ1-4	-	TGTGCCAGCAGCCAAGTGTCAGGGAGGGAAAAACTGTTTTTT	CASSQVSGREKLFF
-	TRBV11-3	TRBJ1-1	-	TGTGCCAGCAGCTTAGATGCCAGGGGTAACACTGAAGCTTTCTTT	CASSLDARGNTEAFF
TRBD2	TRBV7-9	TRBJ2-1	-	TGTGCCAGCAGCTTCCCGTCTAGCGGGAGTGGGTACAATGAGCAGTTCTTC	CASSFPSSGSGYNEQFF
TRBD2	TRBV7-9	TRBJ2-1	-	TGTGCCAGCAGCCCCACTCTAGCGGGAGGGGTCAATGAGCAGTTCTTC	CASSPTLAGGVNEQFF
-	TRBV2	TRBJ1-3	-	TGTGCCATTCAGGAAGCTTCTGGAAACACCATATATTTT	CAIQEASGNTIYF
-	TRBV4-1	TRBJ2-5	-	TGCGCCAGCAGCCAAGATCAATCAGGGGAGACCCAGTACTTC	CASSQDQSGETQYF
-	TRBV4-1	TRBJ2-3	-	TGCGCCAGCAGCCAGGAGTCTAAGAGCACAGATACGCAGTATTTT	CASSQESKSTDTQYF
TRBD1	TRBV27	TRBJ2-7	-	TGTGCCAGCAGTTTATTGGGACAGGTGAACTACGAGCAGTACTTC	CASSLLGQVNYEQYF
TRBD2	TRBV27	TRBJ2-1	-	TGTGCCAGCAGTTTCGGGCTAGCGGGAGGCAATGAGCAGTTCTTC	CASSFGLAGGNEQFF
TRBD2	TRBV5-1	TRBJ2-3	-	TGCGCCAGCAGCTTGTGGGGGGGGACAGATACGCAGTATTTT	CASSLWGGTDTQYF
TRBD1	TRBV28	TRBJ1-2	-	TGTGCCAGCAGGATGACAGGGGCCTTCTATGGCTACACCTTC	CASRMTGAFYGYTF
-	TRBV27	TRBJ2-1	-	TGTGCCAGCAGTCTCGGGGGACTCCGGTACAATGAGCAGTTCTTC	CASSLGGLRYNEQFF
TRBD2	TRBV11-3	TRBJ2-5	-	TGTGCCAGCGCCCTAGGGACTAGCCTCGAAGAGACCCAGTACTTC	CASALGTSLEETQYF
-	TRBV7-2	TRBJ1-1	-	TGTGCCAGCAGCTTAGGGAGGGCCACTGAAGCTTTCTTT	CASSLGRATEAFF
TRBD2	TRBV27	TRBJ2-2	-	TGTGCCAGCAGTTGGGGGGGGAGAGGACTCGGGGAGCTGTTTTTT	CASSWGGRGLGELFF
TRBD2	TRBV28	TRBJ2-2	-	TGTGCCAGCAGTGCTTTGGGAGCTAGCGGGAGGGCAATAGGAGGCACCGGGGAGCTGTTTTTT	CASSALGASGRAIGGTGELFF
-	TRBV28	TRBJ2-7	-	TGTGCCAGCAGTTTATACGGGAATCGCTACGAGCAGTACTTC	CASSLYGNRYEQYF
TRBD1	TRBV6-5	TRBJ2-5	-	TGTGCCAGCAGTTACGGGACAGGGGAACAAGAGACCCAGTACTTC	CASSYGTGEQETQYF
-	TRBV7-6	TRBJ2-1	-	TGTGCCAGCAGCTTAGAAGTGGCTCGTAACAATGAGCAGTTCTTC	CASSLEVARNNEQFF
TRBD1	TRBV27	TRBJ2-7	-	TGTGCCAGCAGATACGACGGGACAGGATTCTACGAGCAGTACTTC	CASRYDGTGFYEQYF
-	TRBV9	TRBJ2-5	-	TGTGCCAGCAGCGCGACTGGGGGGCAAGAGACCCAGTACTTC	CASSATGGQETQYF